These 19 T cell receptor beta chains came from one sample sequenced in a study of blood T cell repertoires in COVID-19. This table comes from immunoSEQ multiplex PCR, and its TCRdb copy is limited to in-frame clones, with some not included. The data contain roughly 160,000 clones, over 80% of them singletons. The sample consisted of PBMCs or T cells enriched from blood (not recorded which). All receptors come from a woman aged 55-70 years who had recovered from COVID-19.

The chain recombines TRBV25-1 with TRBJ1-2; 7 nucleotides line up with TRBD1. V was pared by 10 bases and J by 6 bases, with 8 bases of the junction left unmatched. The CDR3 has 12 amino acids. Germline V gene sequence: CDR1 MGHDK, CDR2 SYGVNS. The CDR3: CATKQGRDGYTF. The CDR3 DNA reads as TGTGCCACCAAACAGGGGCGGGATGGCTACACCTTC.

CDR3 in DNA: TGCGCCAGCAGCTTGGAGGGGGCAGGTGAAAAACTGTTTTTT. Its translation: CASSLEGAGEKLFF. The J gene is TRBJ1-4, the V gene TRBV5-1; TRBD1 agrees at 7 bases. V was clipped by 0 bases and J by 7 bases; unmatched bases: 3. The length of the CDR3 is 14 residues. The germline V gene encodes CDR1 SGHRS and CDR2 YFSETQ.

V gene TRBV2 combines with J gene TRBJ1-1; 7 bases are a match to TRBD1. Germline values: CDR1 SNHLY, CDR2 FYNNEI. This CDR3 contains 12 residues. Unmatched junction bases numbered 3, after V lost 7 bases and J lost 4 bases. The CDR3 DNA sequence: TGTGCCAGCACCACAGGGGTCACTGAAGCTTTCTTT. Amino acid sequence: CASTTGVTEAFF.

V usage is TRBV5-1 and J usage is TRBJ2-7; weak D call: TRBD1 (6 bases). V was clipped by 4 bases and J by 5 bases, with 10 bases between them. The CDR3 length is 12 residues. The germline CDR1 and CDR2 sequences are SGHRS and YFSETQ. The CDR3 DNA reads as TGCGCCAGCAGCATACAGGGTAACGAGCAGTACTTC. Encoded protein: CASSIQGNEQYF.

J is TRBJ2-2 and V is TRBV5-1; a weak D match, TRBD2 (5 bases). The CDR3 runs to 14 residues. The germline CDR1 and CDR2 sequences are SGHRS and YFSETQ. V lost 5 bases and J 3 bases, leaving 11 bases between the germline ends. CDR3 amino acids: CASRWGADTGELFF. The DNA of the CDR3 is TGCGCCAGCAGATGGGGAGCGGACACCGGGGAGCTGTTTTTT.

This chain joins TRBV4-2 and TRBJ2-7; 11 bases match TRBD2. CDR1 and CDR2 (germline): LGHNA, YNFKEQ. V gave up 2 bases and J gave up 7 bases; unmatched junction bases: 10. The CDR3 has 16 amino acids. CDR3 amino acids: CASSQHIAGGPLEQYF. In nucleotides, the CDR3 is TGTGCCAGCAGCCAACATATAGCGGGAGGGCCGCTGGAGCAGTACTTC.

The rearrangement joins TRBV6-1 to TRBJ1-2, with 7 bases that match TRBD1. CDR1 MNHNS and CDR2 SASEGT come from the germline V gene. Trimming took 1 base from V and 4 from J; bases not matched to a gene: 3. This CDR3 is built from 14 residues. The CDR3 DNA follows: TGTGCCAGCAGTGAAGACAGGGGATTCTATGGCTACACCTTC. This gives the protein CASSEDRGFYGYTF.

This rearrangement joins TRBV5-4 to TRBJ2-3, with 12 bases that match TRBD2. The CDR3 is 16 amino acids. V was clipped by 2 bases and J by 1 base; unmatched bases: 2. CDR1 is SGHNT and CDR2 is YYREEE in the germline V gene (reference sequence). The CDR3 spells CASSLRLAGGTDTQYF. Written as DNA, the CDR3 is TGTGCCAGCAGCTTACGACTAGCGGGGGGCACAGATACGCAGTATTTT.

The chain joins TRBV18 to TRBJ1-5; 8 bases are a match to TRBD1. The CDR3 is 13 residues long. After removal of 9 bases from V and 6 bases from J, the junction contained 7 bases not matched to a gene. Germline V gene data show CDR1 as KGHSH and CDR2 as LQKENI. CDR3 region: CASQPDRGQPQHF. CDR3 bases: TGTGCCAGTCAGCCCGACAGGGGTCAGCCCCAGCATTTT. The full variable domain, rest sourced from reference TRBV18 and TRBJ1-5, is NAGVMQNPRHLVRRRGQEARLRCSPMKGHSHVYWYRQLPEEGLKFMVYLQKENIIDESGMPKERFSAEFPKEGPSILRIQQVVRGDSAAYFCASQPDRGQPQHFGDGTRLSIL.

J is TRBJ2-7 and V is TRBV15, with TRBD2 as a possible D gene (7 bases). CDR1 is LNHNV, CDR2 YYDKDF, per germline (reference sequence). V was cut by 3 bases and J by 4 bases, with 16 bases left in between. The CDR3 runs 15 residues. This CDR3 is CATSREREGGYEQYF. CDR3 nucleotides: TGTGCCACCAGCAGGGAGAGGGAGGGGGGATACGAGCAGTACTTC.

This chain joins TRBV4-1 and TRBJ2-2, with TRBD2 identical over 8 bases. This CDR3 spans 17 amino acids. Unmatched junction bases numbered 14, after V lost 4 bases and J lost 7 bases. Germline CDR1 MGHRA, CDR2 YSYEKL. The CDR3 nucleotides are TGCGCCAGCAGCCCTGAAGCGGGGGCGACAATAGGCGGGGAGCTGTTTTTT. Protein sequence: CASSPEAGATIGGELFF.

The chain combines TRBV28 with TRBJ2-1; TRBD1 agrees at 7 bases. Trimming cost V 3 bases and J 6 bases; bases outside gene matches: 8. Germline V gives CDR1 MDHEN, CDR2 SYDVKM. The length of the CDR3 is 15 residues. CDR3: CASSFSAGGLNEQFF. The DNA of the CDR3 is TGTGCCAGCAGTTTCTCCGCAGGGGGTCTCAATGAGCAGTTCTTC.

This clone was observed a single time. V is TRBV6-5 and J is TRBJ1-1; tentative D call: TRBD1 (5 bases). In germline, CDR1 is MNHEY, CDR2 SVGAGI. The V gene lost 4 bases and the J gene lost 6 bases, with 12 bases spanning the gap. The CDR3 is 13 residues long. The CDR3 region has the DNA TGTGCCAGCAGTTCCCTGGGAGGGGCTGAAGCTTTCTTT. Amino acid sequence: CASSSLGGAEAFF.

This clone was observed once. This chain links TRBV10-3 with TRBJ2-1; D remains ambiguous. The CDR3 runs 13 residues. V was shortened by 0 bases and J by 6 bases, with 6 bases between the two germline ends. The V gene's germline CDR1 is ENHRY and CDR2 SYGVKD. The CDR3 nucleotides read TGTGCCATCAGTGAGTCGAACAGCAATGAGCAGTTCTTC. Translation: CAISESNSNEQFF.

The chain links TRBV5-4 to TRBJ2-1, with D perhaps TRBD2 (5 bases). Per germline, CDR1 SGHNT and CDR2 YYREEE (reference sequence). This CDR3 region has 16 residues. V lost 1 base and J lost 3, with 14 bases in between. CDR3 DNA: TGTGCCAGCAGCTTGCCTCCTCTCGGGAACTACAATGAGCAGTTCTTC. The encoded protein is CASSLPPLGNYNEQFF. The entire variable domain, with the rest obtained from reference TRBV5-4 and TRBJ2-1, is as follows: ETGVTQSPTHLIKTRGQQVTLRCSSQSGHNTVSWYQQALGQGPQFIFQYYREEENGRGNFPPRFSGLQFPNYSSELNVNALELDDSALYLCASSLPPLGNYNEQFFGPGTRLTVL.

This chain links TRBV5-4 with TRBJ1-6; 7 nucleotides line up with TRBD1. The germline CDR1 and CDR2 sequences are SGHNT and YYREEE (reference sequence). The CDR3 sequence is 18 residues long. V lost 4 bases to trimming and J lost 1 base; unmatched junction nucleotides: 11. CDR3 DNA sequence: TGTGCCAGCAGCCAGAACAAGGGGGCGGGTTCCTATAATTCACCCCTCCACTTT. This gives the protein CASSQNKGAGSYNSPLHF.

The chain combines TRBV19 with TRBJ1-5; no clear D gene. The V gene's germline CDR1 is LNHDA and CDR2 SQIVND (reference sequence). The V end lost 1 base, the J end lost 3 bases, and 10 bases lay between the germline ends. The CDR3 is 15 amino acids. The CDR3 spells CASSIGGYINQPQHF. Written as DNA, the CDR3 is TGTGCCAGTAGTATAGGAGGCTACATCAATCAGCCCCAGCATTTT.

V is TRBV7-2 and J is TRBJ1-1; D ambiguous. Trimming left V 3 bases short and J 6 bases short, with 11 bases between. This CDR3 comprises 13 residues. Per the germline V gene, CDR1 is SGHTA and CDR2 is FQGNSA. CDR3 DNA: TGTGCCAGCAGCTTGAATACTTTAGCTGAAGCTTTCTTT. It translates to CASSLNTLAEAFF.

The V gene is TRBV2, the J gene TRBJ2-2, with 10 bases fitting TRBD2. With 5 bases clipped from V and 2 bases from J, the junction kept 5 bases outside the gene matches. This CDR3 has 16 residues. Germline V gene data show CDR1 as SNHLY and CDR2 as FYNNEI. DNA of the CDR3: TGTGCCAGCAGTAAACTAGCGGGGATAAACACCGGGGAGCTGTTTTTT. Translation: CASSKLAGINTGELFF. The full variable domain, completed using reference TRBV2 and TRBJ2-2, is EPEVTQTPSHQVTQMGQEVILRCVPISNHLYFYWYRQILGQKVEFLVSFYNNEISEKSEIFDDQFSVERPDGSNFTLKIRSTKLEDSAMYFCASSKLAGINTGELFFGEGSRLTVL.